Presented here are 11 T cell receptor beta chains from one specimen sequenced in a study of T cell changes during pregnancy in multiple sclerosis. Clones were read by immunoSEQ multiplex PCR, and TCRdb kept only the in-frame ones, dropping some. The sample includes more than 95,000 clones, 92% of them seen just once. The sequencing here drew on peripheral blood, taken after pregnancy. These receptors were obtained from a female donor with multiple sclerosis, enrolled in a pregnancy study.

J is TRBJ2-7 and V is TRBV11-2; D uncertain. The germline V gene has CDR1 SGHAT and CDR2 FQNNGV. V lost 4 bases and J 2 bases, leaving 9 bases between the germline ends. The CDR3 loop spans 13 amino acids. CDR3 nucleotides: TGTGCCAGCAGCTCCATTGGAGCCTACGAGCAGTACTTC. Translation gives CASSSIGAYEQYF.

This rearrangement joins TRBV5-1 to TRBJ1-4; tentative D call: TRBD1 (5 bases). The CDR3 totals 15 residues. With 7 bases removed from V and 8 bases from J, the gap between germline ends came to 21 bases. Germline lookup yields CDR1 SGHRS and CDR2 YFSETQ. This CDR3 reads CASQTGAGVGEKLFF. The CDR3, as DNA: TGCGCCAGCCAGACCGGAGCGGGGGTAGGCGAAAAACTGTTTTTT.

The chain uses TRBV5-1 and TRBJ2-7; 9 bases match TRBD2. CDR3 length: 15 residues. Trimming cost V 0 bases and J 3 bases; bases outside gene matches: 4. Germline V gene data show CDR1 as SGHRS and CDR2 as YFSETQ. CDR3 bases: TGCGCCAGCAGCTTGGTCGGTAGCGGGAGCTACGAGCAGTACTTC. Translating gives CASSLVGSGSYEQYF. The full variable domain, with the rest looked up from reference TRBV5-1 and TRBJ2-7, is KAGVTQTPRYLIKTRGQQVTLSCSPISGHRSVSWYQQTPGQGLQFLFEYFSETQRNKGNFPGRFSGRQFSNSRSEMNVSTLELGDSALYLCASSLVGSGSYEQYFGPGTRLTVT.

The rearrangement joins TRBV7-9 to TRBJ2-3; a weak D match, TRBD2 (7 bases). Per germline, CDR1 SEHNR and CDR2 FQNEAQ (reference sequence). The CDR3 is 14 residues long. Trimming took off 5 bases at V and 2 bases at J, with 11 bases between the two ends. CDR3 nucleotide sequence: TGTGCCAGCAGCCGGGGGGCCTACACAGATACGCAGTATTTT. Amino acids: CASSRGAYTDTQYF.

The gene calls are TRBV5-1 and TRBJ1-1; 12 nucleotides line up with TRBD1. CDR1 is SGHRS, CDR2 YFSETQ, per germline. CDR3 length: 18 amino acids. The V and J ends lost 0 bases and 1 base, in that order; junction bases with no gene match: 7. DNA for the CDR3: TGCGCCAGCAGCTTGGGGGCCGGGACAGGGGGCTGGAACACTGAAGCTTTCTTT. Protein product: CASSLGAGTGGWNTEAFF.

The chain uses TRBV6-5 and TRBJ2-5; maybe TRBD1 (5 bases). From germline, CDR1 is MNHEY and CDR2 SVGAGI. Trimming stripped 5 bases from V and 5 bases from J, with 15 bases between. This CDR3 comprises 14 residues. CDR3 residues: CASSPNWGSETQYF. In DNA form, the CDR3 reads TGTGCCAGCAGTCCTAACTGGGGCTCGGAGACCCAGTACTTC.

The V gene is TRBV11-2, the J gene TRBJ1-2; 9 positions match TRBD1. Germline values: CDR1 SGHAT, CDR2 FQNNGV. CDR3 length: 14 amino acids. Trimming at V came to 1 base and at J to 8 bases, leaving 5 bases not matched to a gene. The CDR3 DNA sequence: TGTGCCAGCAGCTTAGCCGGGACAGGGATCGGCTACACCTTC. As protein: CASSLAGTGIGYTF.

This clone was detected only once. V gene TRBV9 combines with J gene TRBJ2-3; D call uncertain. V was cut by 4 bases and J by 3 bases, with 9 bases left in between. CDR3 length equals 13 residues. The germline V gene has CDR1 SGDLS and CDR2 YYNGEE. CDR3 sequence reads: CASSPLVTDTQYF. DNA of the CDR3: TGTGCCAGCAGCCCCCTTGTTACAGATACGCAGTATTTT.

There are a few counts of this clone. This rearrangement joins TRBV28 to TRBJ2-7, with D maybe TRBD1 (7 bases). This CDR3 spans 12 amino acids. Between the trimmed V and J ends, which lost 7 bases and 9 bases, there was a span of 16 bases. CDR1 is MDHEN, CDR2 SYDVKM, per germline. In DNA form, the CDR3 reads TGTGCCAGCATCGCAAATCAGGGGGGGCAGTACTTC. Protein product: CASIANQGGQYF.

The chain joins TRBV9 to TRBJ2-2; 13 bases fit TRBD2. The CDR3 consists of 17 residues. Trimming at V came to 5 bases and at J to 5 bases, leaving 9 bases not matched to a gene. CDR1 and CDR2 (germline): SGDLS, YYNGEE. CDR3 coding DNA: TGTGCCAGCAGTGATACTAGCGGGAGGGCCTGGACCGGGGAGCTGTTTTTT. This codes for CASSDTSGRAWTGELFF.

This rearrangement joins TRBV6-5 to TRBJ1-2; D is possibly TRBD1 (5 bases). Trimming left V 7 bases short and J 3 bases short, with 9 bases between. The CDR3 extends over 12 amino acids. Looked up from germline, CDR1 is MNHEY and CDR2 is SVGAGI. The CDR3 bases are TGTGCCAGCACCCCAGGGTACTATGGCTACACCTTC. Its protein product is CASTPGYYGYTF.